Below are 5 T cell receptor beta chains sequenced from a single sample in a study of CD8+CD57+ T cells in acquired aplastic anemia. The sequenced patients had an expansion of CD8+CD57+ cells seen by flow cytometry. Genomic DNA constituted the template upon which TCR beta VDJ and CDR3 profiling was performed. TCRdb re-called the reads through MiXCR, storing one row per CDR3 protein. There are 250,000 or so distinct CDR3 sequences in the sample; more than 40% occur only once, and about 7.8% lies in the top ten. The sample comprised sorted CD4+, CD8+, or CD8+CD57+ T cells (not recorded which) from PBMCs. The receptors shown here come from a human donor with aplastic anemia.

There are many counts of this clonotype. This sequence joins TRBV6-5 and TRBJ2-2; possibly TRBD2 for D (6 bases). CDR1 is MNHEY and CDR2 is SVGAGI in the germline V gene. The CDR3 is 15 amino acids. Trimming took off 2 bases at V and 0 bases at J, with 7 bases between the two ends. This chain's CDR3 is CASSYRLANTGELFF. In DNA, the CDR3 is TGTGCCAGCAGTTACCGACTAGCGAACACCGGGGAGCTGTTTTTT.

The chain uses TRBV19 and TRBJ1-6; 9 nucleotides align to TRBD1. The germline V gene has CDR1 LNHDA and CDR2 SQIVND (reference sequence). The CDR3 totals 14 residues. Trimming at V came to 4 bases and at J to 9 bases, leaving 4 bases not matched to a gene. The CDR3 region has the DNA TGTGCCAGTAGTACCGGACAGGGGATTTCACCCCTCCACTTT. Protein: CASSTGQGISPLHF.

This clonotype appeared many times. The chain employs TRBV7-8 and TRBJ2-1, with D unclear. The V gene lost 5 bases and the J gene lost 7 bases, with 12 bases spanning the gap. There are 13 residues in the CDR3. Germline assignment: CDR1 SGHVS and CDR2 FQNEAQ. In DNA form, the CDR3 reads TGTGCCAGCAGCCCCAACTACGGGAATGAGCAGTTCTTC. This gives the protein CASSPNYGNEQFF.

Concerning this clonotype itself: One junction end does not reproduce the germline sequence, and a read error may be involved. The J gene is TRBJ1-3, the V gene TRBV5-1; TRBD1 might be the D (6 bases). The CDR3 loop spans 15 amino acids. Germline loops: CDR1 SGHRS, CDR2 YFSETQ. The chain's CDR3 is CAGSSQGTSGNTIYF. CDR3 DNA sequence: TGTGCCGGCAGCTCACAGGGCACCTCTGGAAACACCATATATTTT. The full variable domain, its missing parts supplied by reference TRBV5-1 and TRBJ1-3, is KAGVTQTPRYLIKTRGQQVTLSCSPISGHRSVSWYQQTPGQGLQFLFEYFSETQRNKGNFPGRFSGRQFSNSRSEMNVSTLELGDSALYLCAGSSQGTSGNTIYFGEGSWLTVV.

This clonotype was detected ten times or more. The V and J genes are TRBV6-1 and TRBJ2-7, with D possibly TRBD1 on 6 matching bases. In germline, CDR1 is MNHNS, CDR2 SASEGT. CDR3 length: 14 residues. The V gene lost 6 bases and the J gene lost 6 bases, with 18 bases spanning the gap. DNA for the CDR3: TGTGCCAGCAGGGAATACAGGGTTTTGACCGAGCAGTACTTC. Translated, it gives CASREYRVLTEQYF.